This TCR beta chain was captured by sequencing in a study of shared clonotypes between healthy human individuals (dated by TCRdb to 2018 to 2021). Broadly, across the study: The cohort included a few men and a couple of women between 18 and 49 years of age. For each donor, CD4 naive and CD4 memory were each given three plates, CD8 naive was given two plates, and CD8 memory was given one plate. To estimate repertoire size and how much clonotype sharing occurs between individuals, the study deeply sequenced the blood TCR repertoires of five healthy adults. Different laboratories and diverse techniques were used to prepare libraries and sequence TCR repertoires, to increase sequencing depth and limit assay-specific biases. Leukapheresis yielded between about 0.9 and 10 billion PBMCs per donor.

With respect to this clone: The antigen this receptor binds is unknown. No qualities accompany the bases; no much larger clone lies one base away. Additional DNA sequences in this sample encode the identical CDR3.

Relative to germline, V is 2 bases shorter and J is 0 bases shorter, with 5 bases between their ends. From the germline V gene, CDR1 is MNHEY and CDR2 is SVGAGI. Including cysteine and phenylalanine, the CDR3 has 14 amino acids. Left in the record is the CDR3 DNA by itself, 42 bases read in frame from the first base. Using the deep immunoSEQ assay, TCR CDR3 regions were amplified from genomic DNA by multiplex PCR. Extracted genomic DNA from each cell subset was spread evenly across all wells of several immunoSEQ 96-well plates, with each plate serving as a replicate. For sorted subsets, each replicate PCR was loaded with around 220 ng genomic DNA, equivalent to 25,000 to 35,000 T cell genomes. Purified libraries were quantified with a Qubit 3.0 fluorometer, sized on a Bioanalyzer 2100, and re-quantified with the KAPA Library Quantification kit. A separate single-read 150-cycle Illumina NextSeq 550 flow cell was used to sequence each immunoSEQ 96-well plate. The paper's data handling went like this. Because the immunoSEQ output included only junctional sequences and no quality scores, the filtering could not be the same as the filtering used for full-length reads. To assign V/J genes and CDR3, sequences were annotated using PyIR, a Python wrapper for IgBLAST v1.9, with IMGT germline references. Reads were filtered out if the reads had weak V/J assignments (E-value above 1e-6), no CDR3, stop codons, out-of-frame junctions, or ambiguous translated residues. V3J clonotypes were defined by identical inferred V gene, J gene, and CDR3 amino acid sequence. Percentage overlap between repertoires was calculated by dividing the number of shared unique clonotypes by the size of the smaller repertoire. Repertoire richness was assessed with RTK rarefaction, the Chao1 estimator, and Recon v2.1 estimates of unobserved clonotypes. For all TCRbeta clonotypes obtained by the gDNA method from several donors, generation probabilities were computed with OLGA. In TCRdb, the immuneACCESS table is reduced to in-frame sequences with V and J assigned. These tables do not hold every clone; where another copy was compared, an unresolved V gene accounts for under half, and the others remain unexplained. V and J calls and clone size follow that table, whereas D and trimming were derived from the DNA. Present in this sample are just over 2,000,000 clones, 90% to 95% of which were seen just once. The ten most abundant clones make up around 0.13% of the sample.

Donors were healthy HIV-negative adults with no recently reported acute infections or vaccinations. All donors were Caucasian adults living in Nashville, Tennessee, USA. CD4+ T cells were enriched by magnetic negative selection, after which naive cells were positively selected on CD45RA and the negative fraction was taken as the memory subset. Blood was collected by leukapheresis, and PBMCs were isolated by Ficoll-Histopaque density gradient centrifugation and then cryopreserved in liquid nitrogen vapor phase. Analytical flow cytometry was used to check the purity and quantity of each magnetically sorted T cell population. Genomic DNA was isolated from each sorted fraction and quantified by UV absorbance on a Nanodrop 2000c. What the research found in general, with its limitations: When a few donors were compared, the shared fraction of clonotypes was about 5% for naive CD4, roughly 3.3% for naive CD8, more than 2% for memory CD4, and roughly 0.4% for memory CD8. Compared with non-shared clonotypes, the clonotypes found in all four sorted-subset donors had higher generation probabilities. Even with the large sequencing depth, rarefaction of the sorted-subset datasets indicated that sequencing was incomplete. Pairwise subsampling led to the expectation that sequencing depth would affect the degree of clonotype sharing among donors. Because the study included only a small number of donors, the genetic and exposure-history diversity represented was limited. Estimated clonotype richness was generally larger for naive than for memory subsets. Only blood was sampled, and tissue TCR repertoires likely differ from those in blood.

This sequence was found in a young man in good health. This sequence uses TRBV6-5 and TRBJ1-3, with the D gene not confidently named. The source material was naive CD4+ T cells sorted from blood. The cell subset or site label, as the study defines it: CD45RA+ positively selected. The CDR3 is CASSYGASGNTIYF. The nucleotide sequence reads as follows: TGTGCCAGCAGTTACGGCGCCTCTGGAAACACCATATATTTT.